This T cell receptor beta chain was sequenced for a study of Ad26.COV2.S vaccination and SARS-CoV-2 variants. The CDR3 totals 12 residues. Germline values: CDR1 SGHAT, CDR2 FQNNGV. The ends were cut back, 2 bases at V and 8 bases at J, with 9 bases in the middle. TCRdb keeps only in-frame clones here, not all; method: immunoSEQ multiplex PCR. The sample has 440,000 or so clones; nearly 90% are singletons. Treatment described: roughly 18 received Ad26.COV2.S at low or high dose, single or two shots; roughly five received placebo; per-sample allocation not given. Sampling took place 63 days after the first vaccine or placebo injection. Cohort 1b enrolled adults aged 18-55 years in Boston.

The sequence was collected from a person between 18 and 59 years old who received the Ad26.COV2.S COVID-19 vaccine or a placebo. The sequenced sample was peripheral blood, obtained in a trial of Ad26.COV2.S vaccine versus placebo. V and J are TRBV11-2 and TRBJ2-5, with D tentatively TRBD2 (6 bases). CDR3 bases: TGTGCCAGCAGCTTATCGGGACTTACCCAGTACTTC. Residues: CASSLSGLTQYF.